These 31 T cell receptor beta chains originate from one sample sequenced in a study of T cell changes during pregnancy in multiple sclerosis. Using immunoSEQ multiplex PCR, the repertoire was profiled, and TCRdb retains in-frame clones only, with some absent. The sample contains under 40,000 clones, 90% of which appear only once. The material sequenced was CD8+ T cells from peripheral blood mononuclear cells, taken after pregnancy. The receptor set was obtained from a female donor with multiple sclerosis, enrolled in a pregnancy study.

This rearrangement joins TRBV27 to TRBJ2-2; D gene unclear. Trimming cost V 5 bases and J 5 bases, with 6 bases left between them. The CDR3 covers 12 residues. Germline V lookup: CDR1 MNHEY, CDR2 SMNVEV (reference sequence). The CDR3 protein is CASSPPTGELFF. As DNA, the CDR3 is TGTGCCAGCAGTCCCCCGACCGGGGAGCTGTTTTTT.

The chain employs TRBV6-4 and TRBJ2-1; the D gene is possibly TRBD2 (5 bases). Looked up from germline, CDR1 is MRHNA and CDR2 is SNTAGT. Trimming removed 5 bases from V and 10 bases from J, with 15 bases in between. The CDR3 is 13 residues long. Here the CDR3 reads CASSYDFSGEQFF. The CDR3 DNA follows: TGTGCCAGCAGTTACGATTTCAGCGGAGAGCAGTTCTTC.

The rearrangement joins TRBV11-1 to TRBJ2-1; possible D gene TRBD2, 5 bases. V shed 0 bases and J shed 1 base, with 10 bases lying between them. Germline lookup yields CDR1 SGHAT and CDR2 FQDESV (reference sequence). CDR3 length equals 16 residues. CDR3 sequence: CASSLAEGSSYNEQFF. CDR3 in DNA: TGTGCCAGCAGCTTAGCCGAGGGCTCTTCCTACAATGAGCAGTTCTTC.

The chain employs TRBV5-1 and TRBJ2-4; 10 nucleotides agree with TRBD1. V dropped 4 bases and J dropped 4; count of bases not matched to a gene: 5. The CDR3 sequence is 15 residues long. Germline V gives CDR1 SGHRS, CDR2 YFSETQ. DNA of the CDR3: TGCGCCAGCAGCAACGGACAGGGGGGAAAAAACATTCAGTACTTC. This codes for CASSNGQGGKNIQYF. The full variable domain, completed using reference TRBV5-1 and TRBJ2-4, is KAGVTQTPRYLIKTRGQQVTLSCSPISGHRSVSWYQQTPGQGLQFLFEYFSETQRNKGNFPGRFSGRQFSNSRSEMNVSTLELGDSALYLCASSNGQGGKNIQYFGAGTRLSVL.

The sample holds one count of this clone. The chain is built from TRBV7-3 and TRBJ2-7, with D perhaps matching TRBD1 (5 bases). V gave up 2 bases and J gave up 6 bases, with 8 bases separating them. Germline CDR1 reads SGHTA; CDR2 reads FQGTGA. The CDR3 consists of 12 residues. The DNA for the CDR3 is TGTGCCAGCAGCTTAGCAGGGCTCGAGCAGTACTTC. It yields the protein CASSLAGLEQYF.

The gene calls are TRBV14 and TRBJ2-7; TRBD2 might be the D (5 bases). Germline CDR1 is SGHDN and CDR2 is FVKESK. Trimming stripped 1 base from V and 3 bases from J, with 7 bases between. The CDR3 has 13 residues. Here the CDR3 reads CASSQGGYYEQYF. CDR3 nucleotide sequence: TGTGCCAGCAGCCAAGGAGGGTACTACGAGCAGTACTTC.

This chain joins TRBV9 and TRBJ2-3; a weak D match, TRBD2 (6 bases). Germline V gene sequence: CDR1 SGDLS, CDR2 YYNGEE. The CDR3 runs 15 residues. Trimming left V 3 bases short and J 0 bases short, with 11 bases between. The CDR3 here is CASSGRGPSTDTQYF. The CDR3 DNA follows: TGTGCCAGCAGCGGGAGGGGTCCTAGCACAGATACGCAGTATTTT.

As for this clone: The sample contains more than one DNA sequence encoding this CDR3. V usage is TRBV6-4 and J usage is TRBJ2-3; TRBD2 aligns across 12 bases. With 3 bases clipped from V and 2 bases from J, the junction kept 3 bases outside the gene matches. The germline CDR1 and CDR2 sequences are MRHNA and SNTAGT. CDR3 size: 16 residues. CDR3 residues: CASSESSGGATDTQYF. The CDR3 bases are TGTGCCAGCAGTGAATCTAGCGGGGGGGCCACAGATACGCAGTATTTT.

V and J are TRBV9 and TRBJ2-2; D might be TRBD2 (5 bases). The V and J ends lost 0 bases and 0 bases respectively, with 12 bases between them. This CDR3 region has 17 residues. In germline, CDR1 is SGDLS, CDR2 YYNGEE. CDR3 residues: CASSVVGLAPNTGELFF. CDR3 sequence (DNA): TGTGCCAGCAGCGTAGTCGGTCTAGCCCCGAACACCGGGGAGCTGTTTTTT.

The chain joins TRBV27 to TRBJ1-5; D uncertain. Germline CDR1 is MNHEY and CDR2 is SMNVEV (reference sequence). The CDR3 is made up of 13 amino acids. V dropped 1 base and J dropped 7 bases, with 8 bases sitting between them. CDR3 coding DNA: TGTGCCAGCAGTTTATACCCCGGGCAGCCCCAGCATTTT. It is translated as CASSLYPGQPQHF.

The chain is built from TRBV6-4 and TRBJ2-1; 10 bases line up with TRBD2. CDR3 length: 17 amino acids. Per germline, CDR1 MRHNA and CDR2 SNTAGT. J was trimmed by 4 bases and V by 0 bases; bases with no gene match: 6. CDR3 sequence reads: CASSDSQASGGYNEQFF. As DNA, the CDR3 is TGTGCCAGCAGTGACTCCCAAGCTAGCGGGGGTTACAATGAGCAGTTCTTC.

The V and J genes are TRBV19 and TRBJ2-1; maybe TRBD2 (6 bases). Germline loops: CDR1 LNHDA, CDR2 SQIVND (reference sequence). The CDR3 is made up of 16 amino acids. Deletions cut 5 bases from V and 3 bases from J, with 17 bases between. This CDR3 reads CASSPLDGGNYNEQFF. CDR3 coding DNA: TGTGCCAGTAGTCCCCTGGACGGGGGAAACTACAATGAGCAGTTCTTC. The full variable domain, with the rest looked up from reference TRBV19 and TRBJ2-1, is DGGITQSPKYLFRKEGQNVTLSCEQNLNHDAMYWYRQDPGQGLRLIYYSQIVNDFQKGDIAEGYSVSREKKESFPLTVTSAQKNPTAFYLCASSPLDGGNYNEQFFGPGTRLTVL.

The rearrangement uses TRBV10-3 and TRBJ2-2, with 11 bases lining up with TRBD1. The CDR3 is made up of 15 amino acids. After removal of 10 bases from V and 4 bases from J, the junction contained 8 bases not matched to a gene. The germline gives CDR1 ENHRY, CDR2 SYGVKD. The CDR3 loop reads CATTKGTGGTGELFF. The CDR3 region has the DNA TGTGCCACCACAAAGGGGACAGGGGGCACCGGGGAGCTGTTTTTT.

In DNA, the CDR3 is TGCGCCAGCCTTGGGGCAAGGGTTGATGGCTACACCTTC. Translated, it gives CASLGARVDGYTF. The chain is built from TRBV10-2 and TRBJ1-2; a weak D match, TRBD1 (5 bases). This CDR3 region has 13 residues. V was trimmed by 8 bases and J by 6 bases, leaving 16 bases between them. Germline V gene lookup returns CDR1 WSHSY and CDR2 SAAADI.

The rearrangement joins TRBV19 to TRBJ1-1; 7 nucleotides agree with TRBD1. Per the germline V gene, CDR1 is LNHDA and CDR2 is SQIVND (reference sequence). The CDR3 has 15 amino acids. Trimming removed 6 bases from V and 3 bases from J; junction bases left unmatched: 10. CDR3 sequence reads: CASRGESTGDTEAFF. The CDR3 DNA is TGTGCCAGTAGGGGAGAATCTACAGGGGACACTGAAGCTTTCTTT.

V gene TRBV5-4 combines with J gene TRBJ2-7; D ambiguous. Germline CDR1 SGHNT, CDR2 YYREEE (reference sequence). With 3 bases removed from V and 1 base from J, the gap between germline ends came to 11 bases. The CDR3 is 14 amino acids. CDR3: CASSSGPVSYEQYF. CDR3 bases: TGTGCCAGCAGCTCAGGCCCCGTATCCTACGAGCAGTACTTC.

The V and J genes are TRBV9 and TRBJ2-7, with 8 bases aligning to TRBD1. This CDR3 comprises 15 residues. Germline values: CDR1 SGDLS, CDR2 YYNGEE. The V gene end was trimmed by 5 bases and the J gene end by 2 bases; junction bases not matched to a gene: 9. The CDR3 DNA reads TGTGCCAGCAGTCCTACAGGGGGAAGAACCTACGAGCAGTACTTC. Encoded protein: CASSPTGGRTYEQYF.

The V call is TRBV7-6, the J call TRBJ1-1; 7 bases map to TRBD1. Per germline, CDR1 SGHVS and CDR2 FNYEAQ. V lost 6 bases to trimming and J lost 4 bases; unmatched junction nucleotides: 5. The CDR3 covers 13 residues. The CDR3 sequence is CASSNEGATEAFF. The CDR3 DNA reads as TGTGCCAGCAGTAATGAGGGGGCCACTGAAGCTTTCTTT.

V is TRBV9 and J is TRBJ1-5; perhaps TRBD1 as D (5 bases). Trimming cost V 0 bases and J 6 bases, with 10 bases left between them. This CDR3 comprises 14 residues. Germline V gives CDR1 SGDLS, CDR2 YYNGEE. CDR3 sequence reads: CASSVAGLGQPQHF. CDR3 sequence (DNA): TGTGCCAGCAGCGTAGCAGGGCTGGGTCAGCCCCAGCATTTT.

The CDR3 DNA follows: TGTGCCACCAGCAGAGGTAGGACTAGCGGACAAGAGACCCAGTACTTC. It specifies CATSRGRTSGQETQYF. The chain uses TRBV15 and TRBJ2-5; the match to TRBD2 covers 10 bases. The trim removed 1 base at V and 2 bases at J, leaving 4 bases unmatched. The CDR3 covers 16 residues. The germline gives CDR1 LNHNV, CDR2 YYDKDF (reference sequence). The full variable domain, its missing parts supplied by reference TRBV15 and TRBJ2-5, is DAMVIQNPRYQVTQFGKPVTLSCSQTLNHNVMYWYQQKSSQAPKLLFHYYDKDFNNEADTPDNFQSRRPNTSFCFLDIRSPGLGDTAMYLCATSRGRTSGQETQYFGPGTRLLVL.

The V gene is TRBV6-5, the J gene TRBJ2-7; no clear D. The CDR3 is 12 residues long. Germline V lookup: CDR1 MNHEY, CDR2 SVGAGI. Trimming took 3 bases from V and 2 from J, leaving 5 bases between them. The chain's CDR3 is CASSYSTYEQYF. The CDR3, as DNA: TGTGCCAGCAGTTATTCCACCTACGAGCAGTACTTC.

This chain uses TRBV4-2 with TRBJ2-5; 9 bases fit TRBD2. Trimming took 1 base from V and 2 from J; bases not matched to a gene: 8. The CDR3 has 17 residues. Germline CDR1 reads LGHNA; CDR2 reads YNFKEQ. This CDR3 reads CASSQVGLAGTQETQYF. The CDR3 DNA reads TGTGCCAGCAGCCAAGTGGGGCTAGCGGGAACACAAGAGACCCAGTACTTC.

V and J are TRBV10-3 and TRBJ2-3; perhaps TRBD1 as D (6 bases). The CDR3 runs 18 residues. Per germline, CDR1 ENHRY and CDR2 SYGVKD. V was pared by 4 bases and J by 2 bases, with 22 bases between. The CDR3 DNA sequence: TGTGCCATCAGTGGCCCCACCCAGGACAGACCAACCACAGATACGCAGTATTTT. It codes for CAISGPTQDRPTTDTQYF.

The chain uses TRBV2 and TRBJ1-3, with a possible D match to TRBD1 (5 bases). The CDR3 covers 15 residues. Germline V gives CDR1 SNHLY, CDR2 FYNNEI. With 2 bases removed from V and 4 bases from J, the gap between germline ends came to 12 bases. CDR3 protein: CASSESPGAGNTIYF. CDR3 nucleotides: TGTGCCAGCAGTGAAAGTCCTGGGGCCGGAAACACCATATATTTT.

V usage is TRBV29-1 and J usage is TRBJ1-1, with TRBD1 identical over 9 bases. CDR3 size: 12 residues. The V and J ends lost 4 bases and 5 bases, in that order; junction bases with no gene match: 2. Germline-derived CDR1 and CDR2 are SQVTM and ANQGSEA. CDR3 amino acids: CSVGTGETEAFF. The CDR3 bases are TGCAGCGTTGGGACAGGGGAGACTGAAGCTTTCTTT.

This clone occurred once. J is TRBJ1-5 and V is TRBV1. TRBV1 is a recognized pseudogene. The CDR3 loop spans 17 amino acids. CDR3 coding DNA: TGCACCAGCAGCCAAGTTCTTAATGGGGAGGGCAATCAGCCCCAGCATTTT. It yields the protein CTSSQVLNGEGNQPQHF.

The genes are TRBV10-3 and TRBJ2-5, with a possible D match to TRBD1 (6 bases). This CDR3 has 13 residues. Trimming shortened V by 10 bases and J by 5 bases, and 17 bases separated the two germline ends. Germline lookup yields CDR1 ENHRY and CDR2 SYGVKD. CDR3 sequence (DNA): TGTGCCACTAGGACAGCACTCCCGGAGACCCAGTACTTC. This sequence encodes CATRTALPETQYF.

The chain uses TRBV9 and TRBJ2-1, with 7 bases identical to TRBD1. Germline CDR1 and CDR2: SGDLS and YYNGEE. Losses at the gene ends were 1 base for V and 10 bases for J; bases not matched to a gene: 2. There are 12 residues in the CDR3. CDR3: CASSVTGVEQFF. The CDR3, as DNA: TGTGCCAGCAGCGTAACAGGGGTAGAGCAGTTCTTC.

The rearrangement uses TRBV19 and TRBJ1-1; no firm D call. This CDR3 contains 15 residues. The germline CDR1 and CDR2 sequences are LNHDA and SQIVND (reference sequence). V was pared by 3 bases and J by 5 bases, with 16 bases between. CDR3 sequence: CASSMAPTLGTEAFF. The CDR3 DNA reads TGTGCCAGTAGTATGGCGCCGACACTGGGTACTGAAGCTTTCTTT.

V gene TRBV6-6 combines with J gene TRBJ1-2, with D maybe TRBD1 (6 bases). Trimming took 4 bases from V and 4 from J, leaving 10 bases between them. The germline CDR1 and CDR2 sequences are MNHNY and SVGAGI (reference sequence). The CDR3 sequence is 13 residues long. The CDR3 sequence is CASSSGTSYGYTF. The CDR3 DNA sequence: TGTGCCAGCAGTTCCGGGACAAGCTATGGCTACACCTTC.

The CDR3 protein is CASSQGGPEAFF. The CDR3 DNA reads as TGTGCCAGCAGTCAGGGGGGTCCTGAAGCTTTCTTT. V usage is TRBV7-2 and J usage is TRBJ1-1; 7 nucleotides align to TRBD1. J lost 6 bases, V lost 6 bases, and 4 bases had no gene match. Germline loops: CDR1 SGHTA, CDR2 FQGNSA. The CDR3 sequence is 12 residues long.